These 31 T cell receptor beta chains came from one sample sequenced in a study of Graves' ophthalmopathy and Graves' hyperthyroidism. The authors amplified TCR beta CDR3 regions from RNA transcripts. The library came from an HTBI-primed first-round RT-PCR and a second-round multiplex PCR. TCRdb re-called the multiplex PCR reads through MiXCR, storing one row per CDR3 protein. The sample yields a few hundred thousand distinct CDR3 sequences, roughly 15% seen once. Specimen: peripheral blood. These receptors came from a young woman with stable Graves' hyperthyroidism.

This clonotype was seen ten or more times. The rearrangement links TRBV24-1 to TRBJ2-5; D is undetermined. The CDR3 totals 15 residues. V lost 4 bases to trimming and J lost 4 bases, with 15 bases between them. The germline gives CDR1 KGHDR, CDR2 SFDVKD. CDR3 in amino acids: CATSDLGVGAETQYF. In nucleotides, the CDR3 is TGTGCCACCAGTGACCTCGGTGTGGGTGCAGAGACCCAGTACTTC.

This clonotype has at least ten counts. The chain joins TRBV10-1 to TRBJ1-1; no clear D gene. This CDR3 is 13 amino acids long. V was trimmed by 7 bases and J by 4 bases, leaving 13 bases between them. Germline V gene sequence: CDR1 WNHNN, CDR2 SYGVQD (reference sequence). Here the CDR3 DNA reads TGCGCCAGCAAGGACCCGGAGGGCACTGAAGCTTTCTTT. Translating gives CASKDPEGTEAFF.

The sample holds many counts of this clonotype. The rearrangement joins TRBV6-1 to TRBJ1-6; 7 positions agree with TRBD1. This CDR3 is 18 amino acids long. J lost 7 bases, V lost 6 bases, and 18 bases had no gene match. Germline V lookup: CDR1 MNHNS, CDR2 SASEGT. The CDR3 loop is CASSPTRRTGSGNSPLHF. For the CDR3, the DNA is TGTGCCAGCAGCCCCACACGACGGACAGGATCCGGGAATTCACCCCTCCACTTT.

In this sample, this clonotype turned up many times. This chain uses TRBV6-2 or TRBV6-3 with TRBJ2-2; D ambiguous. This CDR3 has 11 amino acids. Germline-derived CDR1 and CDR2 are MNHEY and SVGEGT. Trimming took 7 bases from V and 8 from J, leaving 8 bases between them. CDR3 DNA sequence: TGTGCCAGCACCCTCAGTGGGGAGCTGTTTTTT. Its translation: CASTLSGELFF.

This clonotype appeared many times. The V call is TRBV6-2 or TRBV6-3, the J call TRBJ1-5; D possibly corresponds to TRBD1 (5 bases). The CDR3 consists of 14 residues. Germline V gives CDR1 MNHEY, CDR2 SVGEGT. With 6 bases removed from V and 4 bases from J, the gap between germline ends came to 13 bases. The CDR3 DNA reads TGTGCCAGCAGCCCGTCTGGGGCAAATCAGCCCCAGCATTTT. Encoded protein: CASSPSGANQPQHF.

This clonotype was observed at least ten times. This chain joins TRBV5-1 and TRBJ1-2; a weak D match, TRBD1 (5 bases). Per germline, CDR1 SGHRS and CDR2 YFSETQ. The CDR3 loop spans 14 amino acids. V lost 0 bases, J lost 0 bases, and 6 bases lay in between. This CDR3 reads CASSLATANYGYTF. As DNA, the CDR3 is TGCGCCAGCAGCTTGGCGACAGCTAACTATGGCTACACCTTC.

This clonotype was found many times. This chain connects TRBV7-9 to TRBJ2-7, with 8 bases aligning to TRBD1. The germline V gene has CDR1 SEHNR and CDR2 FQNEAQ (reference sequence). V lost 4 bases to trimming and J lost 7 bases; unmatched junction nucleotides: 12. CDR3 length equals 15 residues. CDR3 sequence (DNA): TGTGCCAGCAGCTACCAGACAGGGGTGTCGGGGGAGCAGTACTTC. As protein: CASSYQTGVSGEQYF.

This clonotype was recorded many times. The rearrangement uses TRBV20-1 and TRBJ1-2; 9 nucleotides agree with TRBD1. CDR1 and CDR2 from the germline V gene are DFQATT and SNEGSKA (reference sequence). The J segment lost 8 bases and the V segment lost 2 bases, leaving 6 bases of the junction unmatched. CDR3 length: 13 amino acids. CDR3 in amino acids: CSARSDRGVGYTF. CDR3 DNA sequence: TGCAGTGCTAGAAGCGACAGGGGGGTCGGCTACACCTTC.

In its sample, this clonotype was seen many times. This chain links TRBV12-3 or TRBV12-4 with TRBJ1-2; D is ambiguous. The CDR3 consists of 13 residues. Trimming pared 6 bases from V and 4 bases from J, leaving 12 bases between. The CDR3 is CASSPRETYGYTF. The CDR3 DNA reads TGTGCCAGCAGCCCCCGCGAGACCTATGGCTACACCTTC.

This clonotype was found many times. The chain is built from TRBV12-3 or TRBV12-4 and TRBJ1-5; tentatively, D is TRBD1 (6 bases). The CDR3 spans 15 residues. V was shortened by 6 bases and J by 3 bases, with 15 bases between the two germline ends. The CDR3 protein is CASSYGQTSNQPQHF. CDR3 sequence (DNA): TGTGCCAGCAGCTACGGACAGACTTCCAATCAGCCCCAGCATTTT.

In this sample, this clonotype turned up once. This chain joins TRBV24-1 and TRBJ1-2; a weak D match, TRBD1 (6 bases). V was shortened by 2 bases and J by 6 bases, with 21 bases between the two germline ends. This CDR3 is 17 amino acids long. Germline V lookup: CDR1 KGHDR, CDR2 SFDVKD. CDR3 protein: CATSDSFGNLRGHGYTF. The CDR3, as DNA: TGTGCCACCAGTGATTCATTCGGGAACCTTCGGGGGCATGGCTACACCTTC.

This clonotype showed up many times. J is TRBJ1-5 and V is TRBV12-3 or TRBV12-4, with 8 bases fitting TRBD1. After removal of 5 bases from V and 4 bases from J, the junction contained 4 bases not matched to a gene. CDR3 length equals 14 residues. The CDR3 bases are TGTGCCAGCAGTGGGACAGGCTTTAATCAGCCCCAGCATTTT. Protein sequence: CASSGTGFNQPQHF.

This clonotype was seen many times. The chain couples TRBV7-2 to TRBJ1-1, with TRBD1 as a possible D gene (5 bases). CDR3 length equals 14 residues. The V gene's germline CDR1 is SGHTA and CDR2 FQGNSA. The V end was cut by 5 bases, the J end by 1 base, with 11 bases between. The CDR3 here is CASSHSTENTEAFF. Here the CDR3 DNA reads TGTGCCAGCAGCCACTCGACAGAGAACACTGAAGCTTTCTTT.

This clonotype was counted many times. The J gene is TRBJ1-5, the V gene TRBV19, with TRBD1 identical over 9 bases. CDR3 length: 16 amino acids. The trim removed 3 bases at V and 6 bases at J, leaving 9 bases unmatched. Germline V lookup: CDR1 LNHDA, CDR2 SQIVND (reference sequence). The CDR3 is CASSMPVGTGRQPQHF. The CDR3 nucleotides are TGTGCCAGTAGTATGCCGGTTGGGACAGGGCGTCAGCCCCAGCATTTT. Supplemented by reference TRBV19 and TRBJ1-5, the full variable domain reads DGGITQSPKYLFRKEGQNVTLSCEQNLNHDAMYWYRQDPGQGLRLIYYSQIVNDFQKGDIAEGYSVSREKKESFPLTVTSAQKNPTAFYLCASSMPVGTGRQPQHFGDGTRLSIL.

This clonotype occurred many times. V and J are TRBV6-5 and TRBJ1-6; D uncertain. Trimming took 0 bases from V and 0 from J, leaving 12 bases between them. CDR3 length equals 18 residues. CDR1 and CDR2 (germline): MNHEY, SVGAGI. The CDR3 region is CASSYSSRSSSYNSPLHF. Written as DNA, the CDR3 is TGTGCCAGCAGTTACTCGAGCAGGTCGAGCTCCTATAATTCACCCCTCCACTTT.

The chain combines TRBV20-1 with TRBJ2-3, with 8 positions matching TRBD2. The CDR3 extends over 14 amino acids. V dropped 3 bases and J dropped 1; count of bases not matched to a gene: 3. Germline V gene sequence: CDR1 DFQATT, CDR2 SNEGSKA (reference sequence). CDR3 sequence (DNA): TGCAGTGCTAGTCGCGGGGGGCGCACAGATACGCAGTATTTT. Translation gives CSASRGGRTDTQYF.

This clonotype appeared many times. CDR3 DNA: TGTGCCAGCAGTTTAGGCACAGGGGGCAGGACTTTCTTT. It yields the protein CASSLGTGGRTFF. This chain uses TRBV12-3 or TRBV12-4 with TRBJ1-1; TRBD1 matches at 9 bases. The CDR3 runs to 13 residues. Trimming removed 1 base from V and 12 bases from J; junction bases left unmatched: 6.

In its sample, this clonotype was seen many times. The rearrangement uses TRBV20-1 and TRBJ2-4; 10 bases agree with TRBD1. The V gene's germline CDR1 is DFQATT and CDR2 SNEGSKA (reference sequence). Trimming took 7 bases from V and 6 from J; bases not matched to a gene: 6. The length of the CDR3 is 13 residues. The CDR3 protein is CSVPDRGRNIQYF. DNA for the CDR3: TGCAGTGTCCCGGACAGGGGGAGAAACATTCAGTACTTC.

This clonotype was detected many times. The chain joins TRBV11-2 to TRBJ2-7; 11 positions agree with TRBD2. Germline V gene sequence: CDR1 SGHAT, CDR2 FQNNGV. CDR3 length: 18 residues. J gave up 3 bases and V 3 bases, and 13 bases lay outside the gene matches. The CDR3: CASSFYPSGGTPFYEQYF. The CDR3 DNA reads TGTGCCAGCAGCTTCTATCCTAGCGGGGGGACACCCTTCTACGAGCAGTACTTC.

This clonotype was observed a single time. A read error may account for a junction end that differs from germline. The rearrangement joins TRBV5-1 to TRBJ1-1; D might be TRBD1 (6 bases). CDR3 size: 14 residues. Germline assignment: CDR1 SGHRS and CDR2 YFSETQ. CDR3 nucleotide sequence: TGCGCCAGCAGCAAAGACCCGGGGGGCACTGAATCTTTCTTT. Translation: CASSKDPGGTESFF.

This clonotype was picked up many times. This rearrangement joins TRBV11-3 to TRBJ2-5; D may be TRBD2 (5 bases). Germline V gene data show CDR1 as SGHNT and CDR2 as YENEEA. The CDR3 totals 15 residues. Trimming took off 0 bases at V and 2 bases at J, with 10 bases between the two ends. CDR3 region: CASSLDRGQQETQYF. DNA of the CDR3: TGTGCCAGCAGCTTAGATCGGGGTCAACAAGAGACCCAGTACTTC.

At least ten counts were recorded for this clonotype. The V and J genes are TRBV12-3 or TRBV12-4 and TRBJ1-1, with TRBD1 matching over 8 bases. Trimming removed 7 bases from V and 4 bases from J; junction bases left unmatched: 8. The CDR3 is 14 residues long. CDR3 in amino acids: CASKLTGGPTEAFF. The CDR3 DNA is TGTGCCAGCAAATTAACAGGGGGACCCACTGAAGCTTTCTTT.

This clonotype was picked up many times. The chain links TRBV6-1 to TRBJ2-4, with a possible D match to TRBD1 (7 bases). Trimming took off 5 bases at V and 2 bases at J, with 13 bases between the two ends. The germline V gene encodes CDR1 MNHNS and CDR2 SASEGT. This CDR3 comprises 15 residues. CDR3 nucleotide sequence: TGTGCCAGCAGTCCAGGGGGGCGTCCCAAAAACATTCAGTACTTC. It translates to CASSPGGRPKNIQYF.

Here the CDR3 DNA reads TGTGCCAGCAGCCAAGAAGGGACAGGGGGTTGGAGCAATCAGCCCCAGCATTTT. The encoded protein is CASSQEGTGGWSNQPQHF. This rearrangement joins TRBV14 to TRBJ1-5, with 11 bases lining up with TRBD1. This CDR3 contains 18 residues. Germline V gene lookup returns CDR1 SGHDN and CDR2 FVKESK. Losses at the gene ends were 0 bases for V and 1 base for J; bases not matched to a gene: 5.

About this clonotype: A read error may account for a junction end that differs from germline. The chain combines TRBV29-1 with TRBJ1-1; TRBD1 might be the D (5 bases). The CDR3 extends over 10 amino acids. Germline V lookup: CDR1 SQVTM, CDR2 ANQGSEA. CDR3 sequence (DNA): TGCAGCGGGGGGAACATTGAAGCTTTCTTT. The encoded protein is CSGGNIEAFF.

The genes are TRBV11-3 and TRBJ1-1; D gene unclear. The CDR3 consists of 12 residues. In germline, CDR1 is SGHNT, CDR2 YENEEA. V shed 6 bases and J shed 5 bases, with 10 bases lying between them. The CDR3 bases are TGTGCCAGCAGGAGAAGGGAGACTGAAGCTTTCTTT. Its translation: CASRRRETEAFF.

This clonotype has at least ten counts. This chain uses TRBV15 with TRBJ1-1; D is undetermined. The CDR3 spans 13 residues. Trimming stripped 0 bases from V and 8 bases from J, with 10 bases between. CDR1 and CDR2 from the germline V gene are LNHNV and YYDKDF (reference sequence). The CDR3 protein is CATSRDSFVEAFF. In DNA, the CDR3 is TGTGCCACCAGCAGAGATTCTTTCGTAGAAGCTTTCTTT.

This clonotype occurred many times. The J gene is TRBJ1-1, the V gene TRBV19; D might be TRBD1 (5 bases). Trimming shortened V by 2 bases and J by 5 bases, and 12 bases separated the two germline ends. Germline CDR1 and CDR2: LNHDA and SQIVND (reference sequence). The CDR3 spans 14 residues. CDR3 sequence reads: CASSIRGSGTEAFF. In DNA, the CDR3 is TGTGCCAGTAGTATAAGGGGCTCGGGGACTGAAGCTTTCTTT.

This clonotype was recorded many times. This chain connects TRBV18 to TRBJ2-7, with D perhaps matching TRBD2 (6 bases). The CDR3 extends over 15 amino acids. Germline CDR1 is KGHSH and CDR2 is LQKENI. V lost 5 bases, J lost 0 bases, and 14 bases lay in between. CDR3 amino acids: CASSSLRDSSYEQYF. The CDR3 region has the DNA TGTGCCAGCTCATCCCTACGGGACTCCTCCTACGAGCAGTACTTC. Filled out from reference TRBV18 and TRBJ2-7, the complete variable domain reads NAGVMQNPRHLVRRRGQEARLRCSPMKGHSHVYWYRQLPEEGLKFMVYLQKENIIDESGMPKERFSAEFPKEGPSILRIQQVVRGDSAAYFCASSSLRDSSYEQYFGPGTRLTVT.

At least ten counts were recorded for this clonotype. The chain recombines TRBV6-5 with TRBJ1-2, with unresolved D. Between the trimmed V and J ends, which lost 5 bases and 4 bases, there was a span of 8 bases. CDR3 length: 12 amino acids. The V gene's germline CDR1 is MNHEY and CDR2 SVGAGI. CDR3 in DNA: TGTGCCAGCAGTACCGGGTTCTATGGCTACACCTTC. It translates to CASSTGFYGYTF.

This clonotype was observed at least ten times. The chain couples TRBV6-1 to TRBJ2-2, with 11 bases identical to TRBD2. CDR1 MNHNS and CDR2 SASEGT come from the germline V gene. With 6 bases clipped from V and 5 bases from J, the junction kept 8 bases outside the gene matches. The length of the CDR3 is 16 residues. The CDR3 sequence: CASRPRLAGGTGELFF. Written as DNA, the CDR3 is TGTGCCAGCAGACCAAGGCTAGCGGGGGGTACCGGGGAGCTGTTTTTT.